The 29 T cell receptor beta chains below were found in one sample sequenced in a study of type 1 regulatory T cells. TCRdb re-derived calls from the reads in MiXCR, one entry per CDR3 protein. The table shows about 68,000 distinct CDR3 sequences, with around 60% occurring only once. The antigens of these receptors remain unknown. Material: cultured T cells, either the whole culture or a sorted T cell fraction (not recorded which). Described subset: Tr1-enriched cell product generated in vitro against host alloantigens. These receptors were taken from a human donor in good health.

The gene calls are TRBV6-1 and TRBJ2-7, with 7 nucleotides matching TRBD1. V lost 6 bases, J lost 0 bases, and 8 bases stayed unmatched. The CDR3 has 15 amino acids. CDR1 and CDR2 from the germline V gene are MNHNS and SASEGT. The chain's CDR3 is CASRMGQQSSYEQYF. The CDR3 coding sequence is TGTGCCAGCAGGATGGGACAGCAGAGCTCCTACGAGCAGTACTTC.

CDR3 in DNA: TGCAGTGCTCGGACAGGCCTCTCCTATAATTCACCCCTCCACTTT. This sequence encodes CSARTGLSYNSPLHF. The rearrangement uses TRBV20-1 and TRBJ1-6; 7 bases are shared with TRBD1. Germline assignment: CDR1 DFQATT and CDR2 SNEGSKA (reference sequence). V was clipped by 5 bases and J by 0 bases; unmatched bases: 4. The CDR3 is made up of 15 amino acids.

The CDR3 reads CASSLQAGSGQDTYEQYF. The CDR3 DNA reads as TGTGCCAGCTCACTCCAAGCGGGTTCGGGGCAAGACACCTACGAGCAGTACTTC. This sequence joins TRBV18 and TRBJ2-7, with D tentatively TRBD2 (6 bases). Germline V gene lookup returns CDR1 KGHSH and CDR2 LQKENI. This CDR3 is built from 18 residues. Trimming pared 4 bases from V and 2 bases from J, leaving 24 bases between.

This chain uses TRBV5-5 with TRBJ2-5; a weak D match, TRBD1 (5 bases). V was clipped by 0 bases and J by 5 bases, with 17 bases between them. CDR1 and CDR2 (germline): SGHKS, YYEKEE (reference sequence). The CDR3 contains 16 residues. CDR3: CASSLEYPQGVETQYF. CDR3 DNA sequence: TGTGCCAGCAGCTTGGAATATCCCCAGGGTGTGGAGACCCAGTACTTC.

The chain employs TRBV7-2 and TRBJ2-3; no firm D call. The germline V gene encodes CDR1 SGHTA and CDR2 FQGNSA. Trimming took off 1 base at V and 4 bases at J, with 12 bases between the two ends. This CDR3 has 15 amino acids. The DNA for the CDR3 is TGTGCCAGCAGCTTAGACGGGTCCGCCGCAGATACGCAGTATTTT. As protein: CASSLDGSAADTQYF.

The rearrangement joins TRBV7-2 to TRBJ2-3; no definite D call. In germline, CDR1 is SGHTA, CDR2 FQGNSA. Trimming took 5 bases from V and 4 from J, leaving 13 bases between them. CDR3 size: 14 residues. CDR3 sequence: CASSTERLSDTQYF. CDR3 sequence (DNA): TGTGCCAGCAGCACCGAGCGACTCTCAGATACGCAGTATTTT.

A single count supports this clonotype. The chain couples TRBV11-2 to TRBJ2-1; TRBD2 matches at 7 bases. V shed 1 base, J shed 5 bases, and the junction held 8 bases outside the gene matches. This CDR3 spans 16 amino acids. Germline CDR1 reads SGHAT; CDR2 reads FQNNGV. This CDR3 reads CASSLVGLADNNEQFF. CDR3 coding DNA: TGTGCCAGCAGCTTAGTAGGTCTAGCGGACAACAATGAGCAGTTCTTC.

The CDR3 DNA sequence: TGCAGTGCTAGTGGTCGCAGCACAGATACGCAGTATTTT. This encodes CSASGRSTDTQYF. The rearrangement uses TRBV20-1 and TRBJ2-3; no clear D. CDR1 DFQATT and CDR2 SNEGSKA come from the germline V gene (reference sequence). The CDR3 loop spans 13 amino acids. Trimming left V 3 bases short and J 0 bases short, with 7 bases between.

The V call is TRBV24-1, the J call TRBJ2-1; D may correspond to TRBD1 or TRBD2 (5 bases each). Deletions cut 1 base from V and 9 bases from J, with 9 bases between. CDR1 KGHDR and CDR2 SFDVKD come from the germline V gene. CDR3 length equals 13 residues. The CDR3 loop is CATSDFMGVEQFF. CDR3 nucleotide sequence: TGTGCCACCAGTGATTTTATGGGGGTTGAGCAGTTCTTC.

CDR3 in DNA: TGTGCCAGCTCACCACGTCGACAGGTCAACACTGAAGCTTTCTTT. Translated, it gives CASSPRRQVNTEAFF. The chain employs TRBV18 and TRBJ1-1; D possibly corresponds to TRBD1 (6 bases). This CDR3 contains 15 residues. CDR1 and CDR2 (germline): KGHSH, LQKENI. V was clipped by 1 base and J by 2 bases, with 11 bases between them.

This sequence joins TRBV7-8 and TRBJ1-2; tentatively, D is TRBD1 (5 bases). Trimming shortened V by 5 bases and J by 4 bases, and 11 bases separated the two germline ends. This CDR3 has 13 residues. Germline assignment: CDR1 SGHVS and CDR2 FQNEAQ. The CDR3 is CASSADKSYGYTF. The DNA of the CDR3 is TGTGCCAGCAGCGCGGACAAGAGCTATGGCTACACCTTC.

A few counts support this clonotype. The chain joins TRBV3-1 to TRBJ1-1, with no clear D. Germline CDR1 LGHDT, CDR2 YNNKEL (reference sequence). CDR3 size: 14 residues. Deletions cut 1 base from V and 2 bases from J, with 8 bases between. CDR3 sequence reads: CASSQVPTNTEAFF. The CDR3 DNA reads as TGTGCCAGCAGCCAAGTACCGACCAACACTGAAGCTTTCTTT.

This clonotype was seen more than once but under ten times. The chain has TRBV6-5 and TRBJ1-2; 9 bases align to TRBD1. The CDR3 is 16 residues long. The junction had 14 bases not matched to a gene; V was cut back by 5 bases and J by 7 bases. Per the germline V gene, CDR1 is MNHEY and CDR2 is SVGAGI. The CDR3 DNA reads TGTGCCAGCAGTAACGCTCCCCGGGACAGGGTAGTTGGCTACACCTTC. Its protein is CASSNAPRDRVVGYTF.

The CDR3 DNA sequence: TGCAGCACCGGTCCCCCGACAGATACGCAGTATTTT. Encoded protein: CSTGPPTDTQYF. The chain joins TRBV29-1 to TRBJ2-3; D gene uncertain. The CDR3 contains 12 residues. Germline CDR1 is SQVTM and CDR2 is ANQGSEA. V was clipped by 8 bases and J by 3 bases, with 12 bases between them.

The chain's CDR3 is CASSPAAGGASDQPQHF. DNA for the CDR3: TGTGCCAGCAGTCCCGCGGCAGGGGGGGCGTCGGATCAGCCCCAGCATTTT. The chain couples TRBV4-2 to TRBJ1-5; 7 bases fit TRBD1. The CDR3 is 17 residues long. Trimming took 6 bases from V and 5 from J; bases not matched to a gene: 16. In germline, CDR1 is LGHNA, CDR2 YNFKEQ.

This rearrangement joins TRBV6-1 to TRBJ1-2; tentative D call: TRBD1 (5 bases). Trimming shortened V by 8 bases and J by 2 bases, and 12 bases separated the two germline ends. Germline-derived CDR1 and CDR2 are MNHNS and SASEGT. CDR3 size: 13 residues. The CDR3: CASLLEGNYGYTF. CDR3 sequence (DNA): TGTGCCAGCCTTTTGGAGGGGAACTATGGCTACACCTTC.

The V gene is TRBV12-3 or TRBV12-4, the J gene TRBJ1-2; no reliable D call. V was clipped by 6 bases and J by 0 bases, with 8 bases between them. The CDR3 has 13 residues. The CDR3 loop reads CASSLTSNYGYTF. The CDR3 region has the DNA TGTGCCAGCAGCCTGACTTCTAACTATGGCTACACCTTC.

This chain uses TRBV24-1 with TRBJ2-1; 7 bases are shared with TRBD2. J gave up 7 bases and V 3 bases, and 5 bases lay outside the gene matches. This CDR3 has 14 residues. CDR1 and CDR2 (germline): KGHDR, SFDVKD. The chain's CDR3 is CATSDGISGNEQFF. The DNA of the CDR3 is TGTGCCACCAGTGATGGGATTAGCGGGAATGAGCAGTTCTTC.

Notes on this clonotype: A read error may account for a junction end that differs from germline. The chain is built from TRBV5-1 and TRBJ2-7, with a tentative D call TRBD1 (5 bases). The CDR3 is made up of 12 amino acids. Germline V gene sequence: CDR1 SGHRS, CDR2 YFSETQ. DNA for the CDR3: TGCGCCGGCAGCAGGGACTCCTACGAGCAGTACTTC. Protein sequence: CAGSRDSYEQYF.

The chain couples TRBV10-3 to TRBJ1-6; D unresolved. Per the germline V gene, CDR1 is ENHRY and CDR2 is SYGVKD. The CDR3 spans 15 residues. V was shortened by 0 bases and J by 9 bases, with 12 bases between the two germline ends. The CDR3 DNA follows: TGTGCCATCAGTGAGTCGGGTAGATTGGGTTCACCCCTCCACTTT. Its protein product is CAISESGRLGSPLHF.

J is TRBJ2-3 and V is TRBV15, with D perhaps being TRBD1 or TRBD2 (5 bases each). The CDR3 runs 14 residues. Germline loops: CDR1 LNHNV, CDR2 YYDKDF (reference sequence). V was trimmed by 1 base and J by 3 bases, leaving 8 bases between them. The CDR3 reads CATSRGGVTDTQYF. DNA of the CDR3: TGTGCCACCAGCAGAGGAGGGGTTACAGATACGCAGTATTTT.

This chain links TRBV5-1 with TRBJ1-2, with D tentatively TRBD1 (5 bases). V dropped 3 bases and J dropped 1 base, with 16 bases sitting between them. Germline CDR1 SGHRS, CDR2 YFSETQ. CDR3 length: 16 residues. The CDR3 DNA follows: TGCGCCAGCAGCTCCAACACAGGAGCACTTAACTATGGCTACACCTTC. Residues: CASSSNTGALNYGYTF. Variable domain in full (rest from reference TRBV5-1 and TRBJ1-2): KAGVTQTPRYLIKTRGQQVTLSCSPISGHRSVSWYQQTPGQGLQFLFEYFSETQRNKGNFPGRFSGRQFSNSRSEMNVSTLELGDSALYLCASSSNTGALNYGYTFGSGTRLTVV.

The V and J genes are TRBV24-1 and TRBJ2-1; D gene unclear. The V end was cut by 7 bases, the J end by 5 bases, with 14 bases between. CDR1 and CDR2 (germline): KGHDR, SFDVKD. The CDR3 has 14 amino acids. CDR3 protein: CATSSSRVNNEQFF. The CDR3 coding sequence is TGTGCCACCAGCTCGTCTCGGGTTAACAATGAGCAGTTCTTC.

In this sample, this clonotype is medium-sized. The rearrangement joins TRBV11-2 to TRBJ2-1; D ambiguous. Germline CDR1 SGHAT, CDR2 FQNNGV. This CDR3 is built from 13 residues. V shed 0 bases and J shed 9 bases, with 9 bases lying between them. CDR3 DNA: TGTGCCAGCAGCTTAGATCGAGGTAGTGAGCAGTTCTTC. Its protein product is CASSLDRGSEQFF.

This sequence joins TRBV5-1 and TRBJ2-7; D might be TRBD1 (5 bases). This CDR3 region has 15 residues. Germline V lookup: CDR1 SGHRS, CDR2 YFSETQ. V was clipped by 5 bases and J by 3 bases, with 18 bases between them. The DNA of the CDR3 is TGCGCCAGCAGACCTAACACGGACAAGGGCTACGAGCAGTACTTC. Protein product: CASRPNTDKGYEQYF.

The chain joins TRBV7-4 to TRBJ1-5; D perhaps matches TRBD1 (5 bases). The CDR3 length is 15 residues. V was cut by 5 bases and J by 5 bases, with 16 bases left in between. Germline assignment: CDR1 SGHVT and CDR2 SQSDAQ. The CDR3 sequence: CASSIGRTGHQPQHF. CDR3 nucleotide sequence: TGTGCCAGCAGCATAGGGCGCACGGGGCATCAGCCCCAGCATTTT.

The sample holds a few counts of this clonotype. The V and J genes are TRBV6-6 and TRBJ2-3; D is possibly TRBD2 (5 bases). Germline V CDR1 and CDR2: MNHNY, SVGAGI (reference sequence). V shed 2 bases and J shed 5 bases, with 8 bases lying between them. This CDR3 region has 13 residues. The CDR3 loop reads CASSYEGRDTQYF. CDR3 coding DNA: TGTGCCAGCAGTTACGAGGGAAGAGATACGCAGTATTTT.

The chain recombines TRBV7-2 with TRBJ2-2, with 10 bases that match TRBD1. The germline V gene encodes CDR1 SGHTA and CDR2 FQGNSA. The CDR3 covers 14 residues. V was pared by 3 bases and J by 9 bases, with 4 bases of the junction left unmatched. CDR3 bases: TGTGCCAGCAGCTTTGACAGGGGGCGAAGGGAGCTGTTTTTT. Protein product: CASSFDRGRRELFF.

The gene calls are TRBV12-3 or TRBV12-4 and TRBJ1-5; 7 bases match TRBD1. V lost 3 bases and J lost 2; bases outside the gene matches: 13. The CDR3 runs to 18 residues. CDR3 protein: CASSLLSGGYVGNQPQHF. The CDR3 nucleotides read TGTGCCAGCAGTTTGCTGTCAGGGGGGTACGTGGGCAATCAGCCCCAGCATTTT.